This note documents a single TCR beta chain sequence. The antigen is undetermined. V lost 5 bases to trimming and J lost 4 bases, with 18 bases between them. Germline V lookup: CDR1 SGHVS, CDR2 FNYEAQ. CDR3 size: 17 residues. The record originates from a study of T cell repertoires in cytomegalovirus infection. Each CDR3 protein gets one entry after TCRdb re-called the reads with MiXCR. In the table there are some 130,000 distinct CDR3 sequences, around 32% of which are singletons. The chain is built from TRBV7-6 and TRBJ1-6, with D possibly being TRBD1 (6 bases). Sequencing used CD8+ T cells from cultured PBMCs, obtained from culture after CMV antigen stimulation. The receptor's source is a human donor in good health (CMV status not recorded). Some clones in this sample may be carry-over from other donors' samples. This chain's CDR3 is CASSHEPGGPYNSPLHF. CDR3 nucleotide sequence: TGTGCCAGCAGCCACGAACCGGGGGGCCCTTATAATTCACCCCTCCACTTT.